This paragraph covers one T cell receptor (beta chain) sequence. Its antigen remains unidentified. The sample is drawn from a study of graft-versus-host responses after intestinal transplantation. Repertoires were generated with immunoSEQ multiplex PCR, while TCRdb's copy carries only in-frame clones and drops some. The repertoire holds about 110,000 clones, roughly 92% seen once, with 0.2% to 0.25% in the top ten. CDR1 and CDR2 from the germline V gene are MNHNS and SASEGT. The V and J ends lost 5 bases and 8 bases, in that order; junction bases with no gene match: 4. This CDR3 has 13 residues. This TCR was sampled from a human donor who was the organ donor for an intestinal transplant. The chain couples TRBV6-1 to TRBJ2-2, with 8 bases identical to TRBD2. The sequencing here drew on unstimulated CD4+ T cells sorted from spleen or lymph node cells, taken before transplant. The CDR3 DNA reads TGTGCCAGCAGTTCCATAGCGGGAGGGGAGCTGTTTTTT. Protein product: CASSSIAGGELFF.